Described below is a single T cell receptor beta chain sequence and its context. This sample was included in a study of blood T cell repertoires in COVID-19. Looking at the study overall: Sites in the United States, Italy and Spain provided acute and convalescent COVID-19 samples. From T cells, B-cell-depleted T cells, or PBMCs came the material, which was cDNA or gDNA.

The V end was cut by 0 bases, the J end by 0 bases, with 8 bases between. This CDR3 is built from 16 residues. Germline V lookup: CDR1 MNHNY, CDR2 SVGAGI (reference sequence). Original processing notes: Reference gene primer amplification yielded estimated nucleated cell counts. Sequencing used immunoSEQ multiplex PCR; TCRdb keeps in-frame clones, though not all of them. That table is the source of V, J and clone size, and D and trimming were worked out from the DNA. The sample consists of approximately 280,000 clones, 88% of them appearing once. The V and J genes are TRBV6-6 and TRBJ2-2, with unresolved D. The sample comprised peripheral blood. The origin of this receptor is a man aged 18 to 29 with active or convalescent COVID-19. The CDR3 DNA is TGTGCCAGCAGTTACTCTATTCCAGCGAACACCGGGGAGCTGTTTTTT. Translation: CASSYSIPANTGELFF.